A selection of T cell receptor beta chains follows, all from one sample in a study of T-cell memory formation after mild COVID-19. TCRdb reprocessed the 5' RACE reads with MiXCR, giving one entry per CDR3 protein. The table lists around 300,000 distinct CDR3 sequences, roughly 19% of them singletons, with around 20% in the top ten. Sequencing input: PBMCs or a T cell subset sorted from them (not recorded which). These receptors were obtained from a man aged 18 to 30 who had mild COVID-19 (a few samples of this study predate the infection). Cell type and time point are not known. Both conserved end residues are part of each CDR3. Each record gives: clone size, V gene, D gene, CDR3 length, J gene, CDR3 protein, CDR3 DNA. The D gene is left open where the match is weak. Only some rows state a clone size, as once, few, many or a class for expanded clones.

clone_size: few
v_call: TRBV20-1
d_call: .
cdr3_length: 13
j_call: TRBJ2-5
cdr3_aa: CSATGQGQETQYF
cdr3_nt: TGCAGTGCTACCGGGCAGGGGCAAGAGACCCAGTACTTC

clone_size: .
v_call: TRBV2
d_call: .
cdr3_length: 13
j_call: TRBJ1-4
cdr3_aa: CASSTVKDEKLFF
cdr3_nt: TGTGCCAGCAGTACCGTCAAAGATGAAAAACTGTTTTTT

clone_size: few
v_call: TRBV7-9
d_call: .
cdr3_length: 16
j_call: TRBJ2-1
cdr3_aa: CASSLAGGRNYNEQFF
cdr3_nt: TGTGCCAGCAGCTTAGCGGGAGGTCGGAACTACAATGAGCAGTTCTTC

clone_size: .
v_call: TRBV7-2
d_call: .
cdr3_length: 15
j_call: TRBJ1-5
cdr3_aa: CASSLAVGRNQPQHF
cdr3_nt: TGTGCCAGCAGCTTAGCGGTGGGACGCAATCAGCCCCAGCATTTT

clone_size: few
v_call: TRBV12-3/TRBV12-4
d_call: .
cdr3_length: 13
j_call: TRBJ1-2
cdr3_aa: CASSYQTVYGYTF
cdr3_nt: TGTGCCAGCAGCTACCAGACAGTCTATGGCTACACCTTC

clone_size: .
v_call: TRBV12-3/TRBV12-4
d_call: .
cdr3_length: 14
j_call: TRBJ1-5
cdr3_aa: CASSHSDSNQPQHF
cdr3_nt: TGTGCCAGCAGTCACAGTGATAGCAATCAGCCCCAGCATTTT

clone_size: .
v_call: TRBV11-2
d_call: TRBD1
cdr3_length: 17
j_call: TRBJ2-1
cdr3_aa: CASSPMEGQGLYNEQFF
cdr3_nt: TGTGCCAGCAGCCCCATGGAGGGACAGGGCCTCTACAATGAGCAGTTCTTC

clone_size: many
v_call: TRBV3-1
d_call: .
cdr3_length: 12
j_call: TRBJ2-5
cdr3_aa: CASSPREETQYF
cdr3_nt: TGTGCCAGCAGCCCAAGGGAAGAGACCCAGTACTTC

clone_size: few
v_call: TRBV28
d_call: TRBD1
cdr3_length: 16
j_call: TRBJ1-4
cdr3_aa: CASRRLGGASGEKLFF
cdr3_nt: TGTGCCAGCAGGCGACTAGGGGGCGCGTCCGGGGAAAAACTGTTTTTT

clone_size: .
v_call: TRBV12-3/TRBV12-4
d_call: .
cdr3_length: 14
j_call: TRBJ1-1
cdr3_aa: CASSLTRKSPEAFF
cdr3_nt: TGTGCCAGCAGTTTAACCCGGAAGTCTCCTGAAGCTTTCTTT

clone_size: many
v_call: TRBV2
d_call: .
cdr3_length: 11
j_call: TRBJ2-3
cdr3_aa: CARQNGDTQYF
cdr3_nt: TGTGCCCGCCAGAATGGAGATACGCAGTATTTT

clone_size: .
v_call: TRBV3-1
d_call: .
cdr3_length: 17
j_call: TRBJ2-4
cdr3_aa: CASSPNTGGAAKNIQYF
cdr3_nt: TGTGCCAGCAGCCCAAATACAGGGGGGGCCGCCAAAAACATTCAGTACTTC

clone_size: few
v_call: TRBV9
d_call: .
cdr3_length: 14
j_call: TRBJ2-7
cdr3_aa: CASSVEGVPYEQYF
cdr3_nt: TGTGCCAGCAGCGTAGAAGGGGTACCCTACGAGCAGTACTTC

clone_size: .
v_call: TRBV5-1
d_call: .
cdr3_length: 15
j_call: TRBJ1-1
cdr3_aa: CASSLSVSQNTEAFF
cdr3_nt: TGCGCCAGCAGCTTGTCAGTCAGTCAGAACACTGAAGCTTTCTTT

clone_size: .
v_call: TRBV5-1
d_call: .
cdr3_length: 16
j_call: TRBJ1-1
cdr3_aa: CASSLTPLGMNTEAFF
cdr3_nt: TGCGCCAGCAGCTTGACCCCTCTGGGTATGAACACTGAAGCTTTCTTT

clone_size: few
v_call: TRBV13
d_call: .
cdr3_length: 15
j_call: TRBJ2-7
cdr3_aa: CASSLARGLSYEQYF
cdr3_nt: TGTGCCAGCAGCTTAGCCAGGGGATTGTCCTACGAGCAGTACTTC

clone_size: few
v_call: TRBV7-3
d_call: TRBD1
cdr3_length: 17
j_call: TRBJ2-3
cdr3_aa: CASSAPGQTLSTDTQYF
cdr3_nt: TGTGCCAGCAGCGCACCGGGACAGACACTTAGCACAGATACGCAGTATTTT

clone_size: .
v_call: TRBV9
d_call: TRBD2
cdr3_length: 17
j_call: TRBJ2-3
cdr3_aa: CASSPGRGVWSTDTQYF
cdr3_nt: TGTGCCAGCAGCCCCGGGCGGGGGGTCTGGAGCACAGATACGCAGTATTTT

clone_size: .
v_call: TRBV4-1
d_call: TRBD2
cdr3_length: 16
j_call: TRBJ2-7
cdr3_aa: CASSQTSGGLSYEQYF
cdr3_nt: TGCGCCAGCAGCCAGACTAGCGGGGGTTTATCCTACGAGCAGTACTTC

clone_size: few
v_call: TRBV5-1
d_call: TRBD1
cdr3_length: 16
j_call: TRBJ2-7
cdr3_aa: CASSRAPGQGDYEQYF
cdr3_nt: TGCGCCAGCAGTCGCGCCCCCGGACAGGGGGATTACGAGCAGTACTTC

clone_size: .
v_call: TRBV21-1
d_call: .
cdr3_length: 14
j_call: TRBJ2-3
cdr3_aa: CASSKASVRDTQYF
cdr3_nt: TGTGCCAGCAGCAAAGCCTCTGTACGAGATACGCAGTATTTT

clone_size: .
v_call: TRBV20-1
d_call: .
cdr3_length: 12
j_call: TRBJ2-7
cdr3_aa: CSAARDTHEQYF
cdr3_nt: TGCAGTGCTGCCCGGGACACTCACGAGCAGTACTTC

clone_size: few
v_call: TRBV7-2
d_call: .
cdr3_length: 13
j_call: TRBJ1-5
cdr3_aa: CASQGNSNQPQHF
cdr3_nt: TGTGCCAGCCAGGGGAACAGCAATCAGCCCCAGCATTTT

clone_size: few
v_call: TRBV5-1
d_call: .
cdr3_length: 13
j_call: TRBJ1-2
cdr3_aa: CASSLNNLFGYTF
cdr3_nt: TGCGCCAGCAGCTTAAACAACCTATTTGGCTACACCTTC

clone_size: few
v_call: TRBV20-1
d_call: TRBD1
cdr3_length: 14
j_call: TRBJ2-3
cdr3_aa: CSASRGRLSDTQYF
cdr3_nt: TGCAGTGCTAGCAGGGGGCGCCTCTCAGATACGCAGTATTTT

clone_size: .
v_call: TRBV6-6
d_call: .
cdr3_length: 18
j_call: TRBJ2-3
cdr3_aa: CASSYPHLDRAGTDTQYF
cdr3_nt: TGTGCCAGCAGTTACCCGCATCTCGACAGGGCGGGAACAGATACGCAGTATTTT

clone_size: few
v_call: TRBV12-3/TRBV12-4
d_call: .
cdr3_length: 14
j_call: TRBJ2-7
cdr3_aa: CASSFRGNIHEQYF
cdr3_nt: TGTGCCAGCAGTTTTCGCGGGAATATCCACGAGCAGTACTTC

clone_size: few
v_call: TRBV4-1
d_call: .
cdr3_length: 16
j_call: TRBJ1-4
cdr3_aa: CASSQDLLGTNEKLFF
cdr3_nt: TGCGCCAGCAGCCAAGATCTCCTCGGAACTAATGAAAAACTGTTTTTT

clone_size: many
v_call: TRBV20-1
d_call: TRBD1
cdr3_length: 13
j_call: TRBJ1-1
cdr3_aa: CSAPGQANTEAFF
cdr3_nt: TGCAGTGCGCCGGGACAGGCGAACACTGAAGCTTTCTTT

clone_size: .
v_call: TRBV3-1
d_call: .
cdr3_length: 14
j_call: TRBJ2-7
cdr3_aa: CASSQDQVGYEQYF
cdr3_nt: TGTGCCAGCAGCCAAGATCAAGTTGGGTACGAGCAGTACTTC

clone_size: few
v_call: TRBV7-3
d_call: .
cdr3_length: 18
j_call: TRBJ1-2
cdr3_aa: CASSSHTILPRANYGYTF
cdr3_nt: TGTGCCAGCAGCTCCCACACAATCCTCCCTCGGGCTAACTATGGCTACACCTTC

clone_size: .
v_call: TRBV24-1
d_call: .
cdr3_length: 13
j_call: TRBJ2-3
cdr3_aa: CATRQPTTDTQYF
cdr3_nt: TGTGCCACTAGACAGCCTACTACAGATACGCAGTATTTT

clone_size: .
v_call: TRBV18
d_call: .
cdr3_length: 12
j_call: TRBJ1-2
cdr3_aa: CASSPYDYGYTF
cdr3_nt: TGTGCCAGCTCACCATATGACTATGGCTACACCTTC

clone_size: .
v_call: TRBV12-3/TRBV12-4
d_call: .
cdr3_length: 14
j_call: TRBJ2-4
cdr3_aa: CASSLWLTSVSQYF
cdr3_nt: TGTGCCAGCAGTCTGTGGCTAACTTCGGTCAGTCAGTACTTC

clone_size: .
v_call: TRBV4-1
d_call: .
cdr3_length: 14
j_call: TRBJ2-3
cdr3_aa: CASSQVLSTDTQYF
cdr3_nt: TGCGCCAGCAGCCAAGTGCTTAGCACAGATACGCAGTATTTT

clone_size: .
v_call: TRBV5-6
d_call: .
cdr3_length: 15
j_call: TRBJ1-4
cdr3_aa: CASSLGWDANEKLFF
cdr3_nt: TGTGCCAGCAGCTTGGGCTGGGACGCTAATGAAAAACTGTTTTTT

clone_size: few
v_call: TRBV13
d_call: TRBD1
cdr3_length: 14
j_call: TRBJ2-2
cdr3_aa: CASIDRGQDGELFF
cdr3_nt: TGTGCCAGCATCGACAGGGGGCAAGACGGGGAGCTGTTTTTT